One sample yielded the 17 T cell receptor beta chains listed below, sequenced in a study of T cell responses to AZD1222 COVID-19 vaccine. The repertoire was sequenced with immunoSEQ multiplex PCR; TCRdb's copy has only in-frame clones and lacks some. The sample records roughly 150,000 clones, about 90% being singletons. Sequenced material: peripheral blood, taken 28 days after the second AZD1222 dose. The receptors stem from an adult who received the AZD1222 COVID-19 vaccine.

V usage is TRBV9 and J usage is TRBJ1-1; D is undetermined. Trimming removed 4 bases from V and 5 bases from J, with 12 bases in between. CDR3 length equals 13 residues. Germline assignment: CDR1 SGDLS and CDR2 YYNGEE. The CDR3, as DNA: TGTGCCAGCAGCCGGACGGGCGGGACTGAAGCTTTCTTT. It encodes CASSRTGGTEAFF.

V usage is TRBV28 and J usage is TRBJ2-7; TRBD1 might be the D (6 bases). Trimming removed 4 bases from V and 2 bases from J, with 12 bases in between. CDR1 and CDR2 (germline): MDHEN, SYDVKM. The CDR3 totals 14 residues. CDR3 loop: CASSSGQHPYEQYF. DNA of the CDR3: TGTGCCAGCAGTTCAGGACAGCATCCCTACGAGCAGTACTTC.

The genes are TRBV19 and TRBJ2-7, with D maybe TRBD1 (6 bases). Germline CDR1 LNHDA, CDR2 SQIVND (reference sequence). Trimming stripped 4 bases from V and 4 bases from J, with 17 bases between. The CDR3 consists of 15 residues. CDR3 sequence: CASSKSQGKGYEQYF. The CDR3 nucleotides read TGTGCCAGTAGTAAGTCTCAGGGGAAAGGGTACGAGCAGTACTTC.

In nucleotides, the CDR3 is TGTGCCAGCAGTCCACCCCAGGGATTCGTGAACACTGAAGCTTTCTTT. Its protein is CASSPPQGFVNTEAFF. The chain links TRBV28 to TRBJ1-1; D is perhaps TRBD1 (5 bases). With 5 bases removed from V and 0 bases from J, the gap between germline ends came to 16 bases. This CDR3 comprises 16 residues. Per germline, CDR1 MDHEN and CDR2 SYDVKM.

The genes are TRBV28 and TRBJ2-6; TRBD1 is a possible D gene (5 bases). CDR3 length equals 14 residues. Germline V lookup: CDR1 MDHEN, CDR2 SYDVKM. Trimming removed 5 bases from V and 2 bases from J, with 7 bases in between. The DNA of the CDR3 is TGTGCCAGCAGTCCAGGGACTGGGGCCAACGTCCTGACTTTC. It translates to CASSPGTGANVLTF. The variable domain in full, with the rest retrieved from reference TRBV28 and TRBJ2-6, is DVKVTQSSRYLVKRTGEKVFLECVQDMDHENMFWYRQDPGLGLRLIYFSYDVKMKEKGDIPEGYSVSREKKERFSLILESASTNQTSMYLCASSPGTGANVLTFGAGSRLTVL.

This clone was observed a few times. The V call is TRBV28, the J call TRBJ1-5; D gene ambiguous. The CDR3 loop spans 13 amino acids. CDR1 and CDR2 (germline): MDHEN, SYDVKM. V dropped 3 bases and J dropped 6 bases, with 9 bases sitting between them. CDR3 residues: CASSLSVSQPQHF. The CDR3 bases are TGTGCCAGCAGTTTGTCAGTCAGTCAGCCCCAGCATTTT. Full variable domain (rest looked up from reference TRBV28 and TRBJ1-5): DVKVTQSSRYLVKRTGEKVFLECVQDMDHENMFWYRQDPGLGLRLIYFSYDVKMKEKGDIPEGYSVSREKKERFSLILESASTNQTSMYLCASSLSVSQPQHFGDGTRLSIL.

In DNA form, the CDR3 reads TGTGCCAGCTCACTGACAGTCCCCACCGGGGAGCTGTTTTTT. It specifies CASSLTVPTGELFF. The chain joins TRBV18 to TRBJ2-2, with D possibly matching TRBD1 (5 bases). Germline CDR1 KGHSH, CDR2 LQKENI. CDR3 length: 14 residues. With 4 bases removed from V and 4 bases from J, the gap between germline ends came to 10 bases. The complete variable domain, with remaining parts taken from reference TRBV18 and TRBJ2-2, reads NAGVMQNPRHLVRRRGQEARLRCSPMKGHSHVYWYRQLPEEGLKFMVYLQKENIIDESGMPKERFSAEFPKEGPSILRIQQVVRGDSAAYFCASSLTVPTGELFFGEGSRLTVL.

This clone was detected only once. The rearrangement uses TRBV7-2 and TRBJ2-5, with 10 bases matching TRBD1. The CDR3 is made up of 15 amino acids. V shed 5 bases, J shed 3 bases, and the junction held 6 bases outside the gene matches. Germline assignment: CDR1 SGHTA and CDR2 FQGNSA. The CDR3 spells CASSPRQGAKETQYF. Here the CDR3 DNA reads TGTGCCAGCAGCCCGCGACAGGGGGCGAAAGAGACCCAGTACTTC.

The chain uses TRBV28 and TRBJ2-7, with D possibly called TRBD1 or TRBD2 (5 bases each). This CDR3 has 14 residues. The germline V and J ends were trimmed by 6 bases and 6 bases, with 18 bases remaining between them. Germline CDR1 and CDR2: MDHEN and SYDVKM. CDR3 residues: CASRTPPGPSEQYF. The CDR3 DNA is TGTGCCAGCAGAACACCGCCGGGACCCTCCGAGCAGTACTTC.

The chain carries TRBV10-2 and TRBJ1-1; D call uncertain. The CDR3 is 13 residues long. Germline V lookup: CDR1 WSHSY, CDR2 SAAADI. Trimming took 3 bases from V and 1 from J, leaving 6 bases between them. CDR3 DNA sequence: TGCGCCAGCAGTGACTACGGGAACACTGAAGCTTTCTTT. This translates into CASSDYGNTEAFF.

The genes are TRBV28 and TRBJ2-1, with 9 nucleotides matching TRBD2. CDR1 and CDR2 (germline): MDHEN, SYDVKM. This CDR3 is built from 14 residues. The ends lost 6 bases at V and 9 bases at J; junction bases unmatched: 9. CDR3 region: CASSTGLAIIEQFF. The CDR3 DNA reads TGTGCCAGCAGCACAGGACTAGCGATAATTGAGCAGTTCTTC.

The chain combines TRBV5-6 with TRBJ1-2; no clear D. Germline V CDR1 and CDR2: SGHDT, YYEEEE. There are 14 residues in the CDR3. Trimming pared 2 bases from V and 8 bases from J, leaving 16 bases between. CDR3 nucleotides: TGTGCCAGCAGCTTTTTAGGAAATCCTTGGGGCTACACCTTC. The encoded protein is CASSFLGNPWGYTF.

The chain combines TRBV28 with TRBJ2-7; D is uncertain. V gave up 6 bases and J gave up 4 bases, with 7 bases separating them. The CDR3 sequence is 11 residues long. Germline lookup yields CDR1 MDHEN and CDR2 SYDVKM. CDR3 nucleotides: TGTGCCAGCAGCCTGAGGTACGAGCAGTACTTC. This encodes CASSLRYEQYF.

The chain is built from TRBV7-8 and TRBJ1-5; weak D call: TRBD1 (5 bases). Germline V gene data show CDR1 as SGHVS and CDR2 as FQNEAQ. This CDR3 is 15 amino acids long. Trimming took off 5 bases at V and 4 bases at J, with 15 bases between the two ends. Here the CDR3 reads CASSGRDRGNQPQHF. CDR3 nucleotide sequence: TGTGCCAGCAGCGGGCGAGACAGAGGAAATCAGCCCCAGCATTTT.

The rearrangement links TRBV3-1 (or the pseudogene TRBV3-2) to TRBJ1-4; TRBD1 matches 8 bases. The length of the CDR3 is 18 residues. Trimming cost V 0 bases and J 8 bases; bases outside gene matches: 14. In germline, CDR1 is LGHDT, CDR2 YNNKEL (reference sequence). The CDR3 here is CASSQDPTGAVLREKLFF. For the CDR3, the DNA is TGTGCCAGCAGCCAAGACCCGACAGGGGCGGTTCTGCGGGAAAAACTGTTTTTT.

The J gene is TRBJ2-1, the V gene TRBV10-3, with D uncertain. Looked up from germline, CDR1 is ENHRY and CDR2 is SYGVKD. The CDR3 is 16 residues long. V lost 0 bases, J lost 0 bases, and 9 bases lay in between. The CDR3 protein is CAISESGPSSYNEQFF. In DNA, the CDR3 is TGTGCCATCAGTGAGTCGGGCCCGAGCTCCTACAATGAGCAGTTCTTC.

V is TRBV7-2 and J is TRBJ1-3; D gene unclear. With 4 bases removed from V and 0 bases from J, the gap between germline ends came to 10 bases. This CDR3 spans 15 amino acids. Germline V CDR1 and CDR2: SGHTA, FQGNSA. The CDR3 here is CASSSYGGSGNTIYF. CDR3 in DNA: TGTGCCAGCAGCTCCTACGGAGGCTCTGGAAACACCATATATTTT. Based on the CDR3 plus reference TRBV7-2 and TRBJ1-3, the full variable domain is GAGVSQSPSNKVTEKGKDVELRCDPISGHTALYWYRQSLGQGLEFLIYFQGNSAPDKSGLPSDRFSAERTGGSVSTLTIQRTQQEDSAVYLCASSSYGGSGNTIYFGEGSWLTVV.